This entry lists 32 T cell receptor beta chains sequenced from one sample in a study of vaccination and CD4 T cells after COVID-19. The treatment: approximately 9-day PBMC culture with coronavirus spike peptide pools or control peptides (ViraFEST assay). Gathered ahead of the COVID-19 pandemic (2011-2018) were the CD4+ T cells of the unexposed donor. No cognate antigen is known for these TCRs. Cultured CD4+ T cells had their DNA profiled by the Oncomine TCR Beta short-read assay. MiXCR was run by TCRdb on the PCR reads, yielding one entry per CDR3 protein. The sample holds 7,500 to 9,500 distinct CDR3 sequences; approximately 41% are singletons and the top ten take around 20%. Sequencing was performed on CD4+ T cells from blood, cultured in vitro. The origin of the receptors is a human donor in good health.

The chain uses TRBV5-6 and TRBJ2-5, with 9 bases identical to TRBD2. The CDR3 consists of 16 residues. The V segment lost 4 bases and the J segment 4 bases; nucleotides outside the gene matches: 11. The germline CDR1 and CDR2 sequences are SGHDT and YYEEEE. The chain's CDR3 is CASSQPGLARGETQYF. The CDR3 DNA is TGTGCCAGCAGCCAGCCGGGACTAGCAAGGGGAGAGACCCAGTACTTC.

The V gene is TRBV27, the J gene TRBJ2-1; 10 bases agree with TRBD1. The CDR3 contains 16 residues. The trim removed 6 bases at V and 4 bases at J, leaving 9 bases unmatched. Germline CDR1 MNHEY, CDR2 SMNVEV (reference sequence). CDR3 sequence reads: CASRNPTGGRYNEQFF. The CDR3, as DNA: TGTGCCAGCAGAAACCCGACAGGGGGCAGGTACAATGAGCAGTTCTTC.

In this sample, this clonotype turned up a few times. The CDR3 here is CASSFRGGSGNTIYF. The CDR3 DNA is TGTGCCAGCAGTTTCCGGGGCGGTTCTGGAAACACCATATATTTT. The V gene is TRBV27, the J gene TRBJ1-3; D might be TRBD1 (5 bases). Germline V gives CDR1 MNHEY, CDR2 SMNVEV (reference sequence). The length of the CDR3 is 15 residues. V was clipped by 3 bases and J by 1 base, with 10 bases between them.

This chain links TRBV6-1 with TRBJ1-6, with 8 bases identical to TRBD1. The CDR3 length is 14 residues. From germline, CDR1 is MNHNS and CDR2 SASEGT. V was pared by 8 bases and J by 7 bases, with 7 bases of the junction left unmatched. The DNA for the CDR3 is TGTGCCAGCGGGAACAGGGGGTTGAATTCACCCCTCCACTTT. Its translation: CASGNRGLNSPLHF.

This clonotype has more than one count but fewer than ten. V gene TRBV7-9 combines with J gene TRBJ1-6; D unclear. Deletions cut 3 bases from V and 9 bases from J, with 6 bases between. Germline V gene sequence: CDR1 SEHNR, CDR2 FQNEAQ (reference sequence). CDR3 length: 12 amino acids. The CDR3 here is CASSFKGSPLHF. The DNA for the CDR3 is TGTGCCAGCAGCTTTAAGGGTTCACCCCTCCACTTT.

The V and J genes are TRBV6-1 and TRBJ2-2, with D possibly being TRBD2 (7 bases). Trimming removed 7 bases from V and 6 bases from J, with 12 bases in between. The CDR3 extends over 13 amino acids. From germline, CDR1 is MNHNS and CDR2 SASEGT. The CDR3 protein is CASMRGGSGELFF. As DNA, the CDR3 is TGTGCCAGCATGAGGGGGGGGTCCGGGGAGCTGTTTTTT.

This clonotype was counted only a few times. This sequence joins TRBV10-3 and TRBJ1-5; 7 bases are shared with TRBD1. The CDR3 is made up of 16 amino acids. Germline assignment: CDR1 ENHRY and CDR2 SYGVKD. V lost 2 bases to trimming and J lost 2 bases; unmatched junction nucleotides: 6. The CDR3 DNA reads TGTGCCATCAGTGAGAGCGGACAGGTCGGCAATCAGCCCCAGCATTTT. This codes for CAISESGQVGNQPQHF.

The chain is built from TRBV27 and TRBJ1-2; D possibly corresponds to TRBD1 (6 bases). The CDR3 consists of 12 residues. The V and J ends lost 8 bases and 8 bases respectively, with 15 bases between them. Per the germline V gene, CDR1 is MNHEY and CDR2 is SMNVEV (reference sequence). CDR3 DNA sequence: TGTGCCAGCCGGGGGGCCGGAGAAGGCTACACCTTC. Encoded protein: CASRGAGEGYTF.

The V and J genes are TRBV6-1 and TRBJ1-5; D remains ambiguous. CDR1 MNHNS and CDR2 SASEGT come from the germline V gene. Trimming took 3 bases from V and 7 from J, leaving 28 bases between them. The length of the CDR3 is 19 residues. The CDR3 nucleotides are TGTGCCAGCAGTGATGCACGACAAGGCCCTCCCAATTTTGACCAGCCCCAGCATTTT. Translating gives CASSDARQGPPNFDQPQHF.

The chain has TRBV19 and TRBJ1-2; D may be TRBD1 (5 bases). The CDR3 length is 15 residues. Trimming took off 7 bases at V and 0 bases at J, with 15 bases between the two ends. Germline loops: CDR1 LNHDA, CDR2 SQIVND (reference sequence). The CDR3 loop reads CASTGRDVSNYGYTF. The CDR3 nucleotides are TGTGCCAGTACTGGCCGGGACGTCTCTAACTATGGCTACACCTTC. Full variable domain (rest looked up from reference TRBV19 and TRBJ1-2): DGGITQSPKYLFRKEGQNVTLSCEQNLNHDAMYWYRQDPGQGLRLIYYSQIVNDFQKGDIAEGYSVSREKKESFPLTVTSAQKNPTAFYLCASTGRDVSNYGYTFGSGTRLTVV.

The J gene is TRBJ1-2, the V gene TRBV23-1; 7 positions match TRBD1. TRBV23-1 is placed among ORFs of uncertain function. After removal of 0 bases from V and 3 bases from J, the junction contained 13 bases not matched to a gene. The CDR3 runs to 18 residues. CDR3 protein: CASSQSKQGKTCDYGYTF. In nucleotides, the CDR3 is TGCGCCAGCAGTCAATCAAAACAGGGGAAGACGTGTGACTATGGCTACACCTTC.

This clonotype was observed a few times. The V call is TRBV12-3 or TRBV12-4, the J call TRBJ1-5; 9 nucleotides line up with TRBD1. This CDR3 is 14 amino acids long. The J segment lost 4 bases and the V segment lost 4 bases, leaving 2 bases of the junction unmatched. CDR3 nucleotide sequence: TGTGCCAGCAGTTCGGGACAGGGTAATCAGCCCCAGCATTTT. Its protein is CASSSGQGNQPQHF.

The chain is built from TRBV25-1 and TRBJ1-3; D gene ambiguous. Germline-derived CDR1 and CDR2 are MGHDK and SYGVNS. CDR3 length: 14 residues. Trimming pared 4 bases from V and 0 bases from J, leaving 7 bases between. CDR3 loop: CASSGLTSGNTIYF. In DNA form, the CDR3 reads TGTGCCAGCAGTGGACTGACCTCTGGAAACACCATATATTTT.

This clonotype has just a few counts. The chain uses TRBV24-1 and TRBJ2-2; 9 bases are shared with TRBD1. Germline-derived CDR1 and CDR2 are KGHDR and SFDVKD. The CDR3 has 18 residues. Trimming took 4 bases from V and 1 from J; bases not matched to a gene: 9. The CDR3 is CATSDETGGPRNTGELFF. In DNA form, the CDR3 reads TGTGCCACCAGTGACGAAACAGGGGGCCCAAGGAACACCGGGGAGCTGTTTTTT.

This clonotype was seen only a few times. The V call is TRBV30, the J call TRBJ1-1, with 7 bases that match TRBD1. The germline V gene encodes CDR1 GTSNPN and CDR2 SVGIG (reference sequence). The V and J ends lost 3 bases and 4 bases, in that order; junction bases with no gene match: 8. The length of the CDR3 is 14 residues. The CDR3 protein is CAWSPTGRGTEAFF. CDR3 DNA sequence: TGTGCCTGGAGCCCGACAGGGCGAGGCACTGAAGCTTTCTTT.

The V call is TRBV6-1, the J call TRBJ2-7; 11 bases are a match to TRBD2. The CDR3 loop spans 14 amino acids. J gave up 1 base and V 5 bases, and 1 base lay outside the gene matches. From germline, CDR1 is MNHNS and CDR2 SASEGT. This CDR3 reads CASSRTSGSYEQYF. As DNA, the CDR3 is TGTGCCAGCAGTAGGACTAGCGGGTCCTACGAGCAGTACTTC.

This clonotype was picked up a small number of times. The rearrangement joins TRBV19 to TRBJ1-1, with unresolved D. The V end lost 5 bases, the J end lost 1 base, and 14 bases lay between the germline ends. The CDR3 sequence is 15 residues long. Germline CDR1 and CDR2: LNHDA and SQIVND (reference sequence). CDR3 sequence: CASSPNLKPNTEAFF. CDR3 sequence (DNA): TGTGCCAGTAGTCCCAATTTAAAGCCGAACACTGAAGCTTTCTTT.

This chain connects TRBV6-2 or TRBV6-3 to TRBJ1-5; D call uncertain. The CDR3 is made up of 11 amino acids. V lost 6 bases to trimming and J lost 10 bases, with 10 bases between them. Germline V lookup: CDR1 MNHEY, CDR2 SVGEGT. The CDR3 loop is CASRDIQPQHF. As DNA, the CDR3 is TGTGCCAGCAGGGATATCCAACCCCAGCATTTT.

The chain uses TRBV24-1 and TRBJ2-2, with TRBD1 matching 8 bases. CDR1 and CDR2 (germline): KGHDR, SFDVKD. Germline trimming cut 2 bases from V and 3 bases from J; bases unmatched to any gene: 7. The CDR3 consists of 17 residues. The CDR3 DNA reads TGTGCCACCAGTGATTCTCAGGGGGCGATTGACACCGGGGAGCTGTTTTTT. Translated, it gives CATSDSQGAIDTGELFF.

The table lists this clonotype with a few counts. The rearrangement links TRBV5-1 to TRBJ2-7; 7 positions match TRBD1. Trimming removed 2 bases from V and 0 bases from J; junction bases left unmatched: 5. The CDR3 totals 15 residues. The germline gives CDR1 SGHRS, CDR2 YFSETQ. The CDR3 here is CASSFYRDSSYEQYF. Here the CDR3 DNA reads TGCGCCAGCAGCTTTTACCGGGACAGCTCCTACGAGCAGTACTTC.

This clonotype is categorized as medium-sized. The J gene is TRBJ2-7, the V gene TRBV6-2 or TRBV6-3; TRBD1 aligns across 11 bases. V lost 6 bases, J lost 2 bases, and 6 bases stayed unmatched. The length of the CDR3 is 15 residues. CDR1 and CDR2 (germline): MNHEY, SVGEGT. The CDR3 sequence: CASRTQGQGAYEQYF. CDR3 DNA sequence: TGTGCCAGCAGGACCCAGGGACAGGGGGCCTACGAGCAGTACTTC.

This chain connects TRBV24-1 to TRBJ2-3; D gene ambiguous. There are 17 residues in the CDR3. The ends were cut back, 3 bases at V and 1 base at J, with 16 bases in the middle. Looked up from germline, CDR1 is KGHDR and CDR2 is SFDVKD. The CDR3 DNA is TGTGCCACCAGTGATCCAGGTACCGGGTATGGCACAGATACGCAGTATTTT. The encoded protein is CATSDPGTGYGTDTQYF.

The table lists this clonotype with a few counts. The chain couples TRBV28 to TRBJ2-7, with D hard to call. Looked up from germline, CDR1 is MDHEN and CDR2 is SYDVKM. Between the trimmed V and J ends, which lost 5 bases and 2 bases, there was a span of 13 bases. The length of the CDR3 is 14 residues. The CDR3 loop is CASSEAGRTYEQYF. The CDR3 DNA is TGTGCCAGCAGTGAGGCCGGACGTACCTACGAGCAGTACTTC.

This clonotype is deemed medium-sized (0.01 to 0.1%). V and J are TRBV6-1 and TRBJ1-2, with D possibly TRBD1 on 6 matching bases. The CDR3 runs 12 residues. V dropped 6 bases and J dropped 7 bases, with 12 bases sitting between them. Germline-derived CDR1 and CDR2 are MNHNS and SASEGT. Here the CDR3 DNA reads TGTGCCAGCAGCCTTACAGGGCCTGGCTACACCTTC. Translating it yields CASSLTGPGYTF.

As DNA, the CDR3 is TGTGCCAGCAGCCTACGCGCAGGGGGCCTTGGCTACACCTTC. Translation gives CASSLRAGGLGYTF. The chain combines TRBV5-6 with TRBJ1-2; the match to TRBD1 covers 8 bases. The CDR3 contains 14 residues. Germline assignment: CDR1 SGHDT and CDR2 YYEEEE. Germline trimming cut 4 bases from V and 7 bases from J; bases unmatched to any gene: 9.

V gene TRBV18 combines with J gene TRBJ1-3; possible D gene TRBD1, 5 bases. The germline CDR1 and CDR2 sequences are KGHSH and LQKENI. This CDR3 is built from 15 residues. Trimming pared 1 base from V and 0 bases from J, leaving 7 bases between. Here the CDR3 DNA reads TGTGCCAGCTCACCACTCGACAGCTCTGGAAACACCATATATTTT. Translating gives CASSPLDSSGNTIYF.

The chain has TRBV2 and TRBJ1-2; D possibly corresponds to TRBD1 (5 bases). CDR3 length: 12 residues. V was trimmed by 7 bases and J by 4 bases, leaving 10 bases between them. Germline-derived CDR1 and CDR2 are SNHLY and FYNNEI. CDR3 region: CASIPTAYGYTF. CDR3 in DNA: TGTGCCAGCATCCCGACAGCCTATGGCTACACCTTC.

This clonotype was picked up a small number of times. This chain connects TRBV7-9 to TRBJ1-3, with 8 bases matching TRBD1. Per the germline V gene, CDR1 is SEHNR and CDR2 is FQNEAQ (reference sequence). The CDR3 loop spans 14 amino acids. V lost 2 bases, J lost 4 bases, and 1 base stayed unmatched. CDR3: CASSLSGGGNTIYF. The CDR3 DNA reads TGTGCCAGCAGCTTATCAGGGGGCGGAAACACCATATATTTT.

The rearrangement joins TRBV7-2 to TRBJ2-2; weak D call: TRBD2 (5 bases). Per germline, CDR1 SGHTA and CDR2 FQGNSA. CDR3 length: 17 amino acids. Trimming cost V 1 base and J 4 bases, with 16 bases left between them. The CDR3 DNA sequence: TGTGCCAGCAGCTTAGGTCCTCGGGGATCGGGCACCGGGGAGCTGTTTTTT. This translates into CASSLGPRGSGTGELFF. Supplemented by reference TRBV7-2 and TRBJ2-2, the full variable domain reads GAGVSQSPSNKVTEKGKDVELRCDPISGHTALYWYRQSLGQGLEFLIYFQGNSAPDKSGLPSDRFSAERTGGSVSTLTIQRTQQEDSAVYLCASSLGPRGSGTGELFFGEGSRLTVL.

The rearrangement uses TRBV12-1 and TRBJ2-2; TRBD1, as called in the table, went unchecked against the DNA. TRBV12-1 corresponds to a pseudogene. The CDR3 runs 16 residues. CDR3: CASSPPPLQNTGELFF. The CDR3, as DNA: TGTGCCAGCAGCCCGCCCCCGCTCCAGAACACCGGGGAGCTGTTTTTT.

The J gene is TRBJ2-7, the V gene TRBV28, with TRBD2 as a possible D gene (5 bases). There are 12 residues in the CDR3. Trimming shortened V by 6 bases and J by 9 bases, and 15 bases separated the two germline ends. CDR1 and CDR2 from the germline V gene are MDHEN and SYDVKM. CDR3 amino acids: CASRPDPGGQYF. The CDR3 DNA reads TGTGCCAGCAGGCCAGATCCCGGAGGGCAGTACTTC.

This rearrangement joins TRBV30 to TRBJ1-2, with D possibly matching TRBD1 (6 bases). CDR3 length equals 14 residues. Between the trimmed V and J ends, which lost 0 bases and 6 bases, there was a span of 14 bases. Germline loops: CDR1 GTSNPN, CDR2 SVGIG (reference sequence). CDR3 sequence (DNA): TGTGCCTGGAGTGTACGAAGCCCAGGGGATGGCTACACCTTC. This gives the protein CAWSVRSPGDGYTF.